The clone carrying this TCR beta chain was seen only once. Beta-chain TCR CDR3 regions were amplified from RNA transcripts. Following a first-round RT-PCR that used HTBI primers, a second-round multiplex PCR was carried out. TCRdb reprocessed the multiplex PCR reads via MiXCR and lists one record per CDR3 protein. Here the sample spans about 590,000 distinct CDR3 sequences, under 40% being singletons. The source of the sample is a study of Graves' ophthalmopathy and Graves' hyperthyroidism. As for the study in general: Stable hyperthyroidism was defined by absence of ophthalmopathy within 18 months of follow-up.

Exclusion criteria comprised other autoimmune diseases, uncontrolled infections, pregnancy or lactation in patients. The receptor's source is an adult man with Graves' hyperthyroidism. The material sequenced was peripheral blood or thyroid tissue (not recorded which).

The CDR3 DNA follows: TGTGCCAGCAGCTTACGGAGCGCGCGAGGCTACACCTTC. Protein sequence: CASSLRSARGYTF. The chain uses TRBV11-3 and TRBJ1-2; no definite D call. Germline-derived CDR1 and CDR2 are SGHNT and YENEEA. The ends were cut back, 2 bases at V and 8 bases at J, with 12 bases in the middle. The CDR3 extends over 13 amino acids.